What follows are 8 T cell receptor beta chains derived from one specimen sequenced in a study of blood T cell repertoires in COVID-19. TCRdb keeps only in-frame clones here, not all; method: immunoSEQ multiplex PCR. The sample lists approximately 140,000 clones; 84% were seen once. The sample comprised PBMCs or T cells enriched from blood (not recorded which). Source of these receptors: a woman aged 50 to 60 who had been exposed to COVID-19.

The chain couples TRBV28 to TRBJ2-3; tentatively, D is TRBD2 (5 bases). CDR1 and CDR2 (germline): MDHEN, SYDVKM. The V end lost 8 bases, the J end lost 2 bases, and 20 bases lay between the germline ends. There are 16 residues in the CDR3. CDR3 amino acids: CASSFSAETVTDTQYF. Here the CDR3 DNA reads TGTGCCAGCTCGTTCTCAGCGGAAACGGTCACAGATACGCAGTATTTT.

This rearrangement joins TRBV27 to TRBJ2-7, with no clear D. The ends were cut back, 5 bases at V and 2 bases at J, with 7 bases in the middle. The CDR3 spans 12 residues. Germline V gene data show CDR1 as MNHEY and CDR2 as SMNVEV (reference sequence). The CDR3 DNA reads as TGTGCCAGCAGTGGGCCGACCTACGAGCAGTACTTC. It yields the protein CASSGPTYEQYF.

The V and J genes are TRBV21-1 and TRBJ2-1; the DNA was not compared with TRBD2, the D call given in the table. TRBV21-1 represents a pseudogene. The CDR3 has 17 amino acids. The CDR3 bases are TGTGCCAGCAGCGGAAGAAAGAGCGGGAGTGGGTACAATGAGCAGTTCTTC. Translating it yields CASSGRKSGSGYNEQFF.

The chain links TRBV10-2 to TRBJ1-4; 9 positions agree with TRBD1. J was trimmed by 5 bases and V by 6 bases; bases with no gene match: 13. Germline lookup yields CDR1 WSHSY and CDR2 SAAADI. CDR3 size: 17 residues. DNA of the CDR3: TGCGCCAGCAGCGCTTGGAAACCGGGGACAGGGAATGAAAAACTGTTTTTT. It yields the protein CASSAWKPGTGNEKLFF.

The chain is built from TRBV3-1 (or the pseudogene TRBV3-2) and TRBJ2-1, with no clear D. Germline V gene sequence: CDR1 LGHDT, CDR2 YNNKEL (reference sequence). This CDR3 region has 14 residues. V was pared by 9 bases and J by 0 bases, with 12 bases between. The CDR3 is CASTWSSSYNEQFF. CDR3 DNA sequence: TGTGCCAGTACTTGGAGCAGCTCCTACAATGAGCAGTTCTTC.

The V and J genes are TRBV27 and TRBJ2-3; 8 bases are a match to TRBD2. Per germline, CDR1 MNHEY and CDR2 SMNVEV (reference sequence). The CDR3 spans 15 residues. Trimming removed 9 bases from V and 6 bases from J; junction bases left unmatched: 14. The CDR3 coding sequence is TGTGCCAGACCTTGGTCGGGGGGGCCAGACGATACGCAGTATTTT. Amino acid sequence: CARPWSGGPDDTQYF.

V and J are TRBV15 and TRBJ1-1; D gene uncertain. From germline, CDR1 is LNHNV and CDR2 YYDKDF (reference sequence). CDR3 length equals 16 residues. The ends were cut back, 1 base at V and 2 bases at J, with 14 bases in the middle. CDR3 protein: CATSRGRGVSNTEAFF. The CDR3, as DNA: TGTGCCACCAGCAGAGGTCGGGGAGTGAGCAACACTGAAGCTTTCTTT. The whole variable domain, remainder taken from reference TRBV15 and TRBJ1-1, is DAMVIQNPRYQVTQFGKPVTLSCSQTLNHNVMYWYQQKSSQAPKLLFHYYDKDFNNEADTPDNFQSRRPNTSFCFLDIRSPGLGDTAMYLCATSRGRGVSNTEAFFGQGTRLTVV.

The chain joins TRBV4-3 to TRBJ2-5; 11 bases fit TRBD2. Trimming removed 4 bases from V and 5 bases from J; junction bases left unmatched: 12. CDR3 length: 17 amino acids. Germline assignment: CDR1 LGHNA and CDR2 YSLEER. CDR3 nucleotide sequence: TGCGCCAGCAGCCCGACCGCAATAGCGGGAGGGTGGGAGACCCAGTACTTC. The encoded protein is CASSPTAIAGGWETQYF.